These T cell receptor beta chains were read from a single sample in a study of control samples from healthy donors and cancer patients. Assay: immunoSEQ multiplex PCR; the TCRdb copy retains only in-frame clones and omits some. The top ten hold 0.68% of the sample, which has approximately 150,000 clones, approximately 90% seen once. The material sequenced was blood. The receptors derive from a woman in her twenties or thirties in good health. Each CDR3 is given with its conserved first and last residue. A D gene is named only where the DNA matches it firmly. The listing skips clone size in some rows; elsewhere it reads once, few, many or a size class.

j_call v_call clone_size d_call cdr3_nt cdr3_aa
TRBJ2-7 TRBV5-8 few TRBD1 TGTGCCAGCAGCCTCAGACAGGGATCGATCGAGCAGTACTTC CASSLRQGSIEQYF
TRBJ2-3 TRBV4-3 NA NA TGCGCCAGCAGCCAATGGTCGGGGGCGGATACGCAGTATTTT CASSQWSGADTQYF
TRBJ2-1 TRBV9 NA NA TGTGCCAGCAGCGTTAGCGGAGCCGTCTACAATGAGCAGTTCTTC CASSVSGAVYNEQFF
TRBJ1-4 TRBV10-3 NA NA TGTGCCATCAGTGAGTCGGGCACCTCGAATGAAAAACTGTTTTTT CAISESGTSNEKLFF
TRBJ2-1 TRBV7-6 few NA TGTGCCAGCAGCTTAGCCCGGCGAGCCCTCAATGAGCAGTTCTTC CASSLARRALNEQFF
TRBJ2-6 TRBV29-1 NA NA TGCAGCGTTGAAGAGGATCAGGGGTCGCAGACGGGGGCCAACGTCCTGACTTTC CSVEEDQGSQTGANVLTF
TRBJ1-2 TRBV28 NA NA TGTGCCAGCAGTGAAGGGAAGAGCTATGGCTACACCTTC CASSEGKSYGYTF
TRBJ2-1 TRBV5-6 NA TRBD2 TGTGCCAGCAGCTTCGGGACTAGCGGGAGTTCTCTTTACAATGAGCAGTTCTTC CASSFGTSGSSLYNEQFF
TRBJ2-5 TRBV4-2 NA TRBD2 TGTGCCAGCAGCCAGAGTCCTAGCGGATCCCAAGAGACCCAGTACTTC CASSQSPSGSQETQYF
TRBJ2-2 TRBV28 NA NA TGTGCCATCAATCCCGTCGGGCAGGCGAACACCGGGGAGCTGTTTTTT CAINPVGQANTGELFF
TRBJ2-2 TRBV5-1 NA NA TGCGCCAGCAGCTCCGAAAGTCCGGACACCGGGGAGCTGTTTTTT CASSSESPDTGELFF
TRBJ2-1 TRBV27 NA NA TGTGCCAGCAGTAGATCGGGGGCCTACAATGAGCAGTTCTTC CASSRSGAYNEQFF
TRBJ1-5 TRBV6-2/TRBV6-3 few NA TGTGCCAGCAGCGACAGTGGGTCACCATCCGATCAGCCCCAGCATTTT CASSDSGSPSDQPQHF
TRBJ1-2 TRBV6-1 NA NA TGTGCCAGCAGTGAAACCGGAGTGCTCTGGGGCTACACCTTC CASSETGVLWGYTF
TRBJ2-7 TRBV4-1 NA NA TGCGCCAGCAGCCAAGGAGCTTCCGGAACCTACGAGCAGTACTTC CASSQGASGTYEQYF
TRBJ2-1 TRBV6-4 NA TRBD1 TGTGCCAGCAGTCCCGGGACAGGGTCCTACAATGAGCAGTTCTTC CASSPGTGSYNEQFF
TRBJ2-4 TRBV30 few NA TGTGCCTGGAGCATACACAGAGGCAAAAACATTCAGTACTTC CAWSIHRGKNIQYF
TRBJ2-7 TRBV28 NA NA TGTGCCAGCAGGGAAGGCGGGAACTCCTACGAGCAGTACTTC CASREGGNSYEQYF
TRBJ2-3 TRBV6-1 NA NA TGTGCCAGCAGTGGCTCGGGCAGCCCGAGCACAGATACGCAGTATTTT CASSGSGSPSTDTQYF
TRBJ2-1 TRBV9 medium-sized TRBD1 TGTGCCAGCAATGACCTGGGACAGTTGGATGAGCAGTTCTTC CASNDLGQLDEQFF
TRBJ1-2 TRBV5-1 NA NA TGCGCCAGCAGCTGGGAATGGGAAGGAGGCTATGGCTACACCTTC CASSWEWEGGYGYTF
TRBJ2-1 TRBV19 once NA TGTGCCAGTAGTATAGATTTTGCGCGACTAGGTGAGCAGTTCTTC CASSIDFARLGEQFF
TRBJ1-2 TRBV4-1 NA NA TGCGCCAGCAGCCAAGAAGGCTGGGGTCATAGTTTAGCTAACTATGGCTACACCTTC CASSQEGWGHSLANYGYTF
TRBJ2-2 TRBV19 NA TRBD2 TGTGCCAGTAGTATATATCCAGCGGGAGACGCCGGGGAGCTGTTTTTT CASSIYPAGDAGELFF
TRBJ2-7 TRBV6-1 NA TRBD2 TGTGCCAGCAGTGAAGGTAGCGGGAGGATGTACGAGCAGTACTTC CASSEGSGRMYEQYF
TRBJ2-3 TRBV4-3 NA NA TGCGCCAGCAGCCAAGATCCAGCTTTGGGCACAGATACGCAGTATTTT CASSQDPALGTDTQYF
TRBJ1-4 TRBV5-1 once NA TGCGCCAGCAAAACCACTGGACAGCTTACAACTAATGAAAAACTGTTTTTT CASKTTGQLTTNEKLFF
TRBJ1-5 TRBV2 NA NA TGTGCCAGCAGCCGTAGGACGGCGGAAGGGCCCCAGCATTTT CASSRRTAEGPQHF
TRBJ2-3 TRBV11-2 NA NA TGTGCCAGCAGCTTCGGGGGCGACTCAGATACGCAGTATTTT CASSFGGDSDTQYF
TRBJ2-5 TRBV5-6 NA TRBD1 TGTGCCAGCAGCCTACCGGGACAGGGGGAAGAGACCCAGTACTTC CASSLPGQGEETQYF
TRBJ1-6 TRBV11-2 NA NA TGTGCCAGCAGTCTGGACCTTGTCTCCTATAATTCACCCCTCCACTTT CASSLDLVSYNSPLHF
TRBJ1-4 TRBV4-3 NA NA TGCGCCAGCAGCCAAGAACGGGCCCTTCCTAATGAAAAACTGTTTTTT CASSQERALPNEKLFF
TRBJ2-5 TRBV5-4 NA NA TGTGCCAGCAGCTTGGGGAGCCCGGTTGCGAAGACCCAGTACTTC CASSLGSPVAKTQYF
TRBJ1-1 TRBV3-1/TRBV3-2 once NA TGTGCCAGCAGCCAGCTTACTGAAGCTTTCTTT CASSQLTEAFF
TRBJ2-2 TRBV7-2 once NA TGTGCCAGCAGATATGTCCTCAGGGAGGAGCTGTTTTTT CASRYVLREELFF
TRBJ2-4 TRBV15 NA NA TGTGCCACCAGCAGAGATACCCCTATAGCCAAAAACATTCAGTACTTC CATSRDTPIAKNIQYF
TRBJ2-5 TRBV7-9 NA TRBD1 TGTGCCAGCAGCTCCCACCGGGACAGCCAAGAGACCCAGTACTTC CASSSHRDSQETQYF
TRBJ2-7 TRBV5-6 NA NA TGTGCCAGCAGCGACTCCTACGAGCAGTACTTC CASSDSYEQYF
TRBJ1-1 TRBV12-3/TRBV12-4 few NA TGTGCCAGCAGGCGCGGACAGAACGAAGCTTTCTTT CASRRGQNEAFF
TRBJ2-7 TRBV19 NA NA TGTGCCAGTAGTCTGGCCAAAACCTACGAGCAGTACTTC CASSLAKTYEQYF
TRBJ2-7 TRBV27 once NA TGTGCCAGCAGTTTCACCGGGACATTGGTTTCCCACTACGAGCAGTACTTC CASSFTGTLVSHYEQYF
TRBJ2-1 TRBV13 NA TRBD1 TGTGCCAGCAGCTTTATGACGGGACAGCGCTACAATGAGCAGTTCTTC CASSFMTGQRYNEQFF
TRBJ2-3 TRBV27 NA NA TGTGCCAGCAGCCTACAGGGCTCAGATACGCAGTATTTT CASSLQGSDTQYF
TRBJ2-5 TRBV7-8 NA NA TGTGCCAGCAGCTTAGAAGTTATGGGCGGGGAGACCCAGTACTTC CASSLEVMGGETQYF
TRBJ1-1 TRBV11-3 NA NA TGTGCCAGCAGCTCCCCGGCTACGGGGAGTAGAGCTTTCTTT CASSSPATGSRAFF
TRBJ2-4 TRBV29-1 few TRBD1 TGCAGCGTGGAATACAGGGGGGATACCAAAAACATTCAGTACTTC CSVEYRGDTKNIQYF
TRBJ1-4 TRBV14 NA NA TGTGCCAGCAGCCAAGAACAGCGTATGAGGAGTGAAAAACTGTTTTTT CASSQEQRMRSEKLFF
TRBJ2-7 TRBV19 NA TRBD2 TGTGCCAGTAGTATGACTAGCGGATCGACCTACGAGCAGTACTTC CASSMTSGSTYEQYF
TRBJ2-2 TRBV30 NA NA TGTGCCTGGAGTCGATACTCCACCCAAGGCGGGGAGCTGTTTTTT CAWSRYSTQGGELFF
TRBJ2-3 TRBV9 NA NA TGTGCCAGCAGCGTAGGCTCTAGCCAACTAGATACGCAGTATTTT CASSVGSSQLDTQYF
TRBJ1-5 TRBV3-1/TRBV3-2 NA NA TGTGCCAGCAGCCTCAATAGAAAGGGGCCCCAGCATTTT CASSLNRKGPQHF
TRBJ2-2 TRBV12-3/TRBV12-4 NA NA TGTGCCAGCAGTTCGGGCACCGGGGAGCTGTTTTTT CASSSGTGELFF
TRBJ2-3 TRBV7-9 NA TRBD1 TGTGCCAGCAGCTTGGGGGACAGGGGCGCGTACACAGATACGCAGTATTTT CASSLGDRGAYTDTQYF
TRBJ1-2 TRBV6-2/TRBV6-3 NA NA TGTGCCAGCAGTTCCACCTTTGTAGGATCCGGCTACACCTTC CASSSTFVGSGYTF
TRBJ2-7 TRBV15 NA NA TGTGCCACCAGCACCTCCCGGGACAATGTACTGTACGAGCAGTACTTC CATSTSRDNVLYEQYF